The 13 T cell receptor beta chains presented below share a single source sample, sequenced in a study of T cell clonotyping in hematopoietic cell transplantation. TCRdb's copy holds only in-frame clones and misses some; the assay was immunoSEQ multiplex PCR. The sample carries 15,000 to 20,000 clones, more than 70% recorded once. The source was PBMCs, collected 100 days after allogeneic stem cell transplant. These TCRs come from a male patient between 55 and 70 years old who had an allogeneic stem cell transplant from a related donor, so the T cells may come from the graft donor. Some clones in this sample may be carry-over from other donors' samples.

Note on this clone: Different DNA sequences within this sample yield the same CDR3. The rearrangement links TRBV6-6 to TRBJ1-4; 10 bases agree with TRBD1. J lost 8 bases, V lost 6 bases, and 6 bases had no gene match. This CDR3 has 14 residues. Germline lookup yields CDR1 MNHNY and CDR2 SVGAGI (reference sequence). The CDR3 DNA sequence: TGTGCCAGCAGCGGGGACAGGGGAGTCGAAAAACTGTTTTTT. It codes for CASSGDRGVEKLFF.

The chain combines TRBV19 with TRBJ2-5; D is perhaps TRBD1 or TRBD2 (5 bases each). The CDR3 totals 12 residues. Trimming removed 7 bases at V and 5 bases at J, with 11 bases between. Per germline, CDR1 LNHDA and CDR2 SQIVND (reference sequence). For the CDR3, the DNA is TGTGCCAGTATGGGGGAAGGTGAGACCCAGTACTTC. Its translation is CASMGEGETQYF.

The V and J genes are TRBV6-5 and TRBJ2-1; 9 bases agree with TRBD2. This CDR3 comprises 16 residues. Germline V gene lookup returns CDR1 MNHEY and CDR2 SVGAGI. The V gene end was trimmed by 4 bases and the J gene end by 0 bases; junction bases not matched to a gene: 4. Written as DNA, the CDR3 is TGTGCCAGCAGTTCATATAGCGGGGGCTCCTACAATGAGCAGTTCTTC. It yields the protein CASSSYSGGSYNEQFF.

This chain links TRBV7-3 with TRBJ2-5; 11 positions match TRBD1. Trimming at V came to 2 bases and at J to 2 bases, leaving 4 bases not matched to a gene. CDR1 and CDR2 (germline): SGHTA, FQGTGA. The CDR3 extends over 16 amino acids. CDR3 DNA: TGTGCCAGCAGCTTATTCGGGGACAGGGGGCAAGAGACCCAGTACTTC. This gives the protein CASSLFGDRGQETQYF.

The gene calls are TRBV5-4 and TRBJ2-3; D unresolved. V was pared by 7 bases and J by 0 bases, with 15 bases between. Per germline, CDR1 SGHNT and CDR2 YYREEE (reference sequence). The CDR3 spans 15 residues. The CDR3 is CASRAPSASTDTQYF. The CDR3 bases are TGTGCCAGCCGGGCGCCTAGTGCTAGCACAGATACGCAGTATTTT.

In DNA form, the CDR3 reads TGTGCCAGCAGCTTAGGAGACAATGAGCAGTTCTTC. It codes for CASSLGDNEQFF. The V call is TRBV11-3, the J call TRBJ2-1; D unresolved. CDR3 length equals 12 residues. Between the trimmed V and J ends, which lost 1 base and 5 bases, there was a span of 3 bases. The germline CDR1 and CDR2 sequences are SGHNT and YENEEA.

The chain carries TRBV5-1 and TRBJ2-3; TRBD2 agrees at 9 bases. The germline gives CDR1 SGHRS, CDR2 YFSETQ. After removal of 6 bases from V and 1 base from J, the junction contained 6 bases not matched to a gene. The CDR3 sequence is 15 residues long. CDR3 DNA: TGCGCCAGCAACGCGGGGGGGCCCCGCACAGATACGCAGTATTTT. Its translation is CASNAGGPRTDTQYF.

The chain carries TRBV9 and TRBJ1-1; D gene unclear. The germline V and J ends were trimmed by 0 bases and 7 bases, with 13 bases remaining between them. Germline V lookup: CDR1 SGDLS, CDR2 YYNGEE. The CDR3 runs 14 residues. CDR3: CASSVGPERVEAFF. The CDR3 region has the DNA TGTGCCAGCAGCGTAGGCCCGGAAAGGGTTGAAGCTTTCTTT.

This chain joins TRBV27 and TRBJ2-1; no clear D. The V gene lost 5 bases and the J gene lost 5 bases, with 16 bases spanning the gap. The CDR3 is made up of 15 amino acids. The V gene's germline CDR1 is MNHEY and CDR2 SMNVEV (reference sequence). The CDR3, as DNA: TGTGCCAGCAGTCCTCCCGCCACAGAGAACAATGAGCAGTTCTTC. Translation gives CASSPPATENNEQFF.

This chain uses TRBV9 with TRBJ1-2; weak D call: TRBD1 (5 bases). V was pared by 4 bases and J by 4 bases, with 14 bases between. Germline loops: CDR1 SGDLS, CDR2 YYNGEE. The CDR3 runs to 14 residues. CDR3 sequence: CASSFASGSYGYTF. The CDR3 DNA is TGTGCCAGCAGCTTTGCCTCAGGGTCCTATGGCTACACCTTC.

CDR3 amino acids: CAWSVVRPQSGELFF. DNA for the CDR3: TGTGCCTGGAGTGTCGTCAGGCCTCAATCTGGGGAGCTGTTTTTT. This chain uses TRBV30 with TRBJ2-2; no clear D gene. The CDR3 length is 15 residues. Germline-derived CDR1 and CDR2 are GTSNPN and SVGIG (reference sequence). Trimming took off 0 bases at V and 8 bases at J, with 16 bases between the two ends. Based on the CDR3 plus reference TRBV30 and TRBJ2-2, the full variable domain is SQTIHQWPATLVQPVGSPLSLECTVEGTSNPNLYWYRQAAGRGLQLLFYSVGIGQISSEVPQNLSASRPQDRQFILSSKKLLLSDSGFYLCAWSVVRPQSGELFFGEGSRLTVL.

The genes are TRBV19 and TRBJ1-1, with TRBD1 as a possible D gene (5 bases). Per germline, CDR1 LNHDA and CDR2 SQIVND (reference sequence). V lost 8 bases and J 2 bases, leaving 18 bases between the germline ends. This CDR3 region has 15 residues. CDR3 sequence (DNA): TGTGCCAGTTCCTCAGGGAGGAACAGAAACACTGAAGCTTTCTTT. Encoded protein: CASSSGRNRNTEAFF.

Here the CDR3 reads CASSSSLSSYNEQFF. CDR3 bases: TGTGCCAGCAGCTCCTCCCTGAGCTCCTACAATGAGCAGTTCTTC. V and J are TRBV7-9 and TRBJ2-1; D is ambiguous. Germline assignment: CDR1 SEHNR and CDR2 FQNEAQ (reference sequence). Between the trimmed V and J ends, which lost 4 bases and 0 bases, there was a span of 10 bases. The length of the CDR3 is 15 residues.